Below, 2 T cell receptor beta chains from the same sample are listed, as sequenced in a study of T cell clones after liver transplantation. Clones were sequenced by immunoSEQ multiplex PCR, and TCRdb holds only the in-frame ones, with some missing. The profile shows about 74,000 clones, approximately 80% of them singletons. The specimen comprised CD4+ T cells from blood, sampled before liver transplant. The receptor set was obtained from a human donor who received a liver transplant.

Written as DNA, the CDR3 is TGTGCCACCAGCAGAGATGTGGGGCTAGCGGAGACAAAACAGTACTTC. This sequence encodes CATSRDVGLAETKQYF. This chain uses TRBV15 with TRBJ2-4; 7 positions agree with TRBD2. This CDR3 is 16 amino acids long. V trimming: 0 bases; J trimming: 13 bases; junction bases outside the gene matches: 15. Per germline, CDR1 LNHNV and CDR2 YYDKDF (reference sequence).

V gene TRBV28 combines with J gene TRBJ1-3, with D possibly being TRBD1 (5 bases). Per germline, CDR1 MDHEN and CDR2 SYDVKM. This CDR3 has 13 amino acids. V lost 5 bases and J lost 10, with 15 bases in between. The DNA of the CDR3 is TGTGCCAGCAGTCTAGACTCCGGGGGAACCATATATTTT. It encodes CASSLDSGGTIYF.